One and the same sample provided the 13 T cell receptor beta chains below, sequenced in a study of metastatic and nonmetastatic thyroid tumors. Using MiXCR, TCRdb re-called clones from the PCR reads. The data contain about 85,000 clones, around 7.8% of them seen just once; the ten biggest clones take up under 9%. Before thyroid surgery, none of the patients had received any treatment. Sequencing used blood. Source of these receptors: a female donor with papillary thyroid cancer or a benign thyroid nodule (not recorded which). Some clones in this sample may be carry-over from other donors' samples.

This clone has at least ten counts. This CDR3 reads CAWSVRNTGELFF. The DNA of the CDR3 is TGTGCCTGGAGTGTAAGGAACACCGGGGAGCTGTTTTTT. The rearrangement uses TRBV30 and TRBJ2-2; unclear D gene. Germline V gene data show CDR1 as GTSNPN and CDR2 as SVGIG (reference sequence). V lost 0 bases, J lost 1 base, and 3 bases lay in between. CDR3 length: 13 amino acids.

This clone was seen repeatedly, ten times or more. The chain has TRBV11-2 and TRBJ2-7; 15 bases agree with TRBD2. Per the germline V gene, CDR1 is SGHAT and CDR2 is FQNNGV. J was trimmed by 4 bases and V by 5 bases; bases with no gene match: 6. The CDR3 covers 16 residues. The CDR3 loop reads CASSPGLAGGVYEQYF. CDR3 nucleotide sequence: TGTGCCAGCAGCCCGGGACTAGCGGGGGGCGTATACGAGCAGTACTTC.

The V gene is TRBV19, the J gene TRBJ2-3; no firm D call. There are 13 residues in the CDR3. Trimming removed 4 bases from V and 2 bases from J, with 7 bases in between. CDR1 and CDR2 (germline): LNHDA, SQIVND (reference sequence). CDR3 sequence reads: CASSTEITDTQYF. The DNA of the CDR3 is TGTGCCAGTAGTACGGAGATCACAGATACGCAGTATTTT.

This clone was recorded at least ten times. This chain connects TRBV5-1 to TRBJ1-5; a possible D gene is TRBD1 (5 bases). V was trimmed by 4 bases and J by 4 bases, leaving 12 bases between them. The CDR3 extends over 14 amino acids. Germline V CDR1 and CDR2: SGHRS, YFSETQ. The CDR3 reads CASSPGPTNQPQHF. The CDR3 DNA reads TGCGCCAGCAGCCCGGGACCGACTAATCAGCCCCAGCATTTT.

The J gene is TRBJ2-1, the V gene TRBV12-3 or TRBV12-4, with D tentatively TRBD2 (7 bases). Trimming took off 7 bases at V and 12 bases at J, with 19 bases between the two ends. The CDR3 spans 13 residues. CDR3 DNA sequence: TGTGCCAGCACCGAAAGACGCGGGGGCGGGCAGTTCTTC. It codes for CASTERRGGGQFF.

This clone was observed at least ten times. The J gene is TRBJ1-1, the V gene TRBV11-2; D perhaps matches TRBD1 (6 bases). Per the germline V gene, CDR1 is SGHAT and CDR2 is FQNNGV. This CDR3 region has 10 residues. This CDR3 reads CATGNTEAFF. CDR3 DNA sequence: TGTGCGACAGGAAACACTGAAGCTTTCTTT.

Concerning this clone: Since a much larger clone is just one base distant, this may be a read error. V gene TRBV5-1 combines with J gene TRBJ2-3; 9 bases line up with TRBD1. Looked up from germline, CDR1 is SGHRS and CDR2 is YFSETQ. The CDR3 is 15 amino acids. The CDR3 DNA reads TGCGCCAGCAGCTTACCGGGACAGGGCGGGGATATGCAGTATTTT. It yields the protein CASSLPGQGGDMQYF. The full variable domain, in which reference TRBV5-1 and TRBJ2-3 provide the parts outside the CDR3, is KAGVTQTPRYLIKTRGQQVTLSCSPISGHRSVSWYQQTPGQGLQFLFEYFSETQRNKGNFPGRFSGRQFSNSRSEMNVSTLELGDSALYLCASSLPGQGGDMQYFGPGTRLTVL.

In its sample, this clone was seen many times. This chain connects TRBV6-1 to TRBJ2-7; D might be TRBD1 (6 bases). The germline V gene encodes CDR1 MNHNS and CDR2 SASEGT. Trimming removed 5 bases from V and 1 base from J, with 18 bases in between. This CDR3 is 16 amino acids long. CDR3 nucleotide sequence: TGTGCCAGCAGTACCACCCCGGGACACCCATCCTACGAGCAGTACTTC. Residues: CASSTTPGHPSYEQYF.

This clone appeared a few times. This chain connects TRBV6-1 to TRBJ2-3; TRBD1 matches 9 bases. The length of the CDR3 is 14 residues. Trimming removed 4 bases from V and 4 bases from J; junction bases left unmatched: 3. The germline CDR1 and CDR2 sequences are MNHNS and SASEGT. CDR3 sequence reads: CASSGQGVADTQYF. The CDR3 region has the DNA TGTGCCAGCAGTGGACAGGGGGTCGCAGATACGCAGTATTTT.

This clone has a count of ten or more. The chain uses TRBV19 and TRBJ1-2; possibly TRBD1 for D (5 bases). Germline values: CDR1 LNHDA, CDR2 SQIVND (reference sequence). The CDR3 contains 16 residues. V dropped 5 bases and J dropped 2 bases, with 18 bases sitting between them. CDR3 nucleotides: TGTGCCAGTAGTGTCTCGGCGTGGGGGGAAAACTATGGCTACACCTTC. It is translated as CASSVSAWGENYGYTF. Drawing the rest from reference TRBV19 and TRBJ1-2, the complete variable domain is DGGITQSPKYLFRKEGQNVTLSCEQNLNHDAMYWYRQDPGQGLRLIYYSQIVNDFQKGDIAEGYSVSREKKESFPLTVTSAQKNPTAFYLCASSVSAWGENYGYTFGSGTRLTVV.

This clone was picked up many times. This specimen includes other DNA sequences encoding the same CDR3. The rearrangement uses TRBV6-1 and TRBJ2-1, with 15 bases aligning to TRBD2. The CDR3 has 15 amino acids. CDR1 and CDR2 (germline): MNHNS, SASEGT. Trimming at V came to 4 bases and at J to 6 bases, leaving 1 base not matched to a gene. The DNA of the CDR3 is TGTGCCAGCAGTGGGACTAGCGGGGGGGCCAATGAGCAGTTCTTC. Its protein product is CASSGTSGGANEQFF.

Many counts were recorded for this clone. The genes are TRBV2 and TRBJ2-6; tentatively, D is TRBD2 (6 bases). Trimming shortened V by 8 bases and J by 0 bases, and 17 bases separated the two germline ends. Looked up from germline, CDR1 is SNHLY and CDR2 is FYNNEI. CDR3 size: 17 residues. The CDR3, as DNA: TGTGCCAGCGTGAAGTTGTGGCGGGGCTCTGGGGCCAACGTCCTGACTTTC. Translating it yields CASVKLWRGSGANVLTF.

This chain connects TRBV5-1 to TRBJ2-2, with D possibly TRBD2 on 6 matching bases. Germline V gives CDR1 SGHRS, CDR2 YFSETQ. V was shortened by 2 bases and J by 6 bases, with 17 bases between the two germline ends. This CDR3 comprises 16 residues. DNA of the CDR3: TGCGCCAGCAGCTTAACTGGGAGGCGCGGTTCCGGGGAGCTGTTTTTT. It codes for CASSLTGRRGSGELFF. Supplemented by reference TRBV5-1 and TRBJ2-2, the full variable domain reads KAGVTQTPRYLIKTRGQQVTLSCSPISGHRSVSWYQQTPGQGLQFLFEYFSETQRNKGNFPGRFSGRQFSNSRSEMNVSTLELGDSALYLCASSLTGRRGSGELFFGEGSRLTVL.